What follows is one T cell receptor beta chain and its context. Per the germline V gene, CDR1 is SGDLS and CDR2 is YYNGEE. Between the trimmed V and J ends, which lost 5 bases and 5 bases, there was a span of 7 bases. There are 11 residues in the CDR3. The entry originates in a study of blood T cell repertoires in COVID-19. Method: immunoSEQ multiplex PCR; TCRdb's copy keeps in-frame clones and lacks some. This table has about 80,000 clones, 70% to 90% appearing once. Sequenced: peripheral blood. This chain links TRBV9 with TRBJ1-2; possibly TRBD1 for D (6 bases). The receptor was derived from a woman aged 80 or over with acute or convalescent COVID-19. The chain's CDR3 is CASSTGYGYTF. DNA for the CDR3: TGTGCCAGCAGTACAGGGTATGGCTACACCTTC.